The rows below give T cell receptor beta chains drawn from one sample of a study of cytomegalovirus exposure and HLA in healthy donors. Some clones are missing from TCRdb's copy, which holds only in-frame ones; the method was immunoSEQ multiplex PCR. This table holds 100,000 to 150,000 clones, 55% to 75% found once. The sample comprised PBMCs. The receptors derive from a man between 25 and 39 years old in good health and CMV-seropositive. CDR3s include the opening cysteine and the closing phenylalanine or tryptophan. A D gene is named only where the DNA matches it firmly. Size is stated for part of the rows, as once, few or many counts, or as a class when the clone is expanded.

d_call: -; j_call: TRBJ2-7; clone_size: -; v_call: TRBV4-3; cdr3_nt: TGCGCCAGCAGCCGTAATGTCGGAGCTAAGTACTACGAGCAGTACTTC; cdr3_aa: CASSRNVGAKYYEQYF
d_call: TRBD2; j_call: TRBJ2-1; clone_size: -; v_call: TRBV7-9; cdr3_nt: TGTGCCAGCAGCGCCCCTTCGGGGGGAGGTAATGAGCAGTTCTTC; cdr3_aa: CASSAPSGGGNEQFF
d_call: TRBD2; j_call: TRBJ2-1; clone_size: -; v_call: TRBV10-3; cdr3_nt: TGTGCCATCAGTGAGTCCATCCTGGGACTAGCGGGAGCTGGAGAGCAGTTCTTC; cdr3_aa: CAISESILGLAGAGEQFF
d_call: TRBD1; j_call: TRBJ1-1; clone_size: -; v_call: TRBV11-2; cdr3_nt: TGTGCCAGCAGCTTTGGACAGGGGAACACTGAAGCTTTCTTT; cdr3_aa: CASSFGQGNTEAFF
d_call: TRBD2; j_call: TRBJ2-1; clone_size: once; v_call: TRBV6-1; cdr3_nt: TGTGCCAGCAGTGGCGGCGGACTAGCTTCCTACAATGAGCAGTTCTTC; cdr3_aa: CASSGGGLASYNEQFF
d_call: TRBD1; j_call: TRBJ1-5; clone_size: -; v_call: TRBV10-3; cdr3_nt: TGTGCCATCAGTGAGGCGGGACAGGGAGGTCAGCCCCAGCATTTT; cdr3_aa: CAISEAGQGGQPQHF
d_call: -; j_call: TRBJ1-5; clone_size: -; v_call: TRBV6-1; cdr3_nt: TGTGCCAGCAGGCAAGCAGGGGCGTATCAGCCCCAGCATTTT; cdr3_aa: CASRQAGAYQPQHF
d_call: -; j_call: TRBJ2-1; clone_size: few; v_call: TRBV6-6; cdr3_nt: TGTGCCAGCAGTTACCTCAATGAGCAGTTCTTC; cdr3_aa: CASSYLNEQFF
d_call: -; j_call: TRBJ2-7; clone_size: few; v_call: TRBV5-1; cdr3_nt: TGCGCCAGCAGCTTGATCGGCGGATCCTACGAGCAGTACTTC; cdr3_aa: CASSLIGGSYEQYF
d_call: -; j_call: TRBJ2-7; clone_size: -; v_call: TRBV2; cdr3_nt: TGTGCCAGCAGTCAGGCCTACGAGCAGTACTTC; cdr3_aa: CASSQAYEQYF
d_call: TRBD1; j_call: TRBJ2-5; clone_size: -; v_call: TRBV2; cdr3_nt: TGTGCCAGCAGTTCACCCCACGGGACAGGGGATGGGGAGACCCAGTACTTC; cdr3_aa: CASSSPHGTGDGETQYF
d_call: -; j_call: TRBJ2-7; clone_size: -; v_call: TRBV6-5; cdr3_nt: TGTGCCAGCAGTTTCCGGCAGGGAAGCTGCGAGCAGTACTTC; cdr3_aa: CASSFRQGSCEQYF
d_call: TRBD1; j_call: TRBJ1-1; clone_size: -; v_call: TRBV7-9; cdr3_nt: TGTGCCAGCAGCCCGCTCAGGGGACAGGATGAAGCTTTCTTT; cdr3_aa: CASSPLRGQDEAFF
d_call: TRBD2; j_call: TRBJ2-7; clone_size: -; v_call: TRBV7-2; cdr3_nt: TGTGCCAGCAGTAAAAGTGTGGGACTAGCGGTCGACGAGCAGTACTTC; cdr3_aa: CASSKSVGLAVDEQYF
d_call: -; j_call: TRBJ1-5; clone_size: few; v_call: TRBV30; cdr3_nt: TGTGCCTGGAGCCCTGACACCTATCAGCCCCAGCATTTT; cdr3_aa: CAWSPDTYQPQHF
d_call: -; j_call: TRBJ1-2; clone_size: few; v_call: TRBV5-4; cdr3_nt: TGTGCCAGCAGCTTGGACAGGGCCACTAACTATGGCTACACCTTC; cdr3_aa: CASSLDRATNYGYTF
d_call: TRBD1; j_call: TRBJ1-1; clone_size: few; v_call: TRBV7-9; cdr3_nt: TGTGCCAGCAGCTTAGGACAGGGGTCCACTGAAGCTTTCTTT; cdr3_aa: CASSLGQGSTEAFF
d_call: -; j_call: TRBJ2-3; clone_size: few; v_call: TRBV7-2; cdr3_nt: TGTGCCAGCAGCTTAGTGTCCGGGAGAGCAGATACGCAGTATTTT; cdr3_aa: CASSLVSGRADTQYF
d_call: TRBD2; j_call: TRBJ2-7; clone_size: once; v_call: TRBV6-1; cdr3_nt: TGTGCCAGCAGTGGATCGACTAGCGGGAGTTCGTCCTACGAGCAGTACTTC; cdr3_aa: CASSGSTSGSSSYEQYF
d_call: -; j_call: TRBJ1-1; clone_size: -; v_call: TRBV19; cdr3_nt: TGTGCCAGTAGTCAAAGGGGGGGGGACGCTGAAGCTTTCTTT; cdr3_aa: CASSQRGGDAEAFF
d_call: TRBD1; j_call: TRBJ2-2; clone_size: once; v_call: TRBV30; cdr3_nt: TGTGCCTGGAACGAGGGGACAGGGGGACCCGGGGAGCTGTTTTTT; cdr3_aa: CAWNEGTGGPGELFF
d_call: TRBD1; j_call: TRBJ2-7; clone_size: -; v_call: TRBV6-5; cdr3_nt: TGTGCCAGCAGGCCGGGACAGGTTATTCCCTACGAGCAGTACTTC; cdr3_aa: CASRPGQVIPYEQYF
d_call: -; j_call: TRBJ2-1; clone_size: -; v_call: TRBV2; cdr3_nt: TGTGCCAGCAGTGCGGAGCGGCCCGACTACAATGAGCAGTTCTTC; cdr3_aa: CASSAERPDYNEQFF
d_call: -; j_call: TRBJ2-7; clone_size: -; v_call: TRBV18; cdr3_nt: TGTGCCACCGCCAGTGAAGCCTACGAGCAGTACTTC; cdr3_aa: CATASEAYEQYF
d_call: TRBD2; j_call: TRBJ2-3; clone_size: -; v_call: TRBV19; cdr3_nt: TGTGCCAGTAGTCCAACCGGGGGGGATACGCAGTATTTT; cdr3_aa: CASSPTGGDTQYF
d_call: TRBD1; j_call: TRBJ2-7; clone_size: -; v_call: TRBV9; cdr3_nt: TGTGCCAGCAGCCCCCCTGGGACAGATCCTAAAGAGCAGTACTTC; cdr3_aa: CASSPPGTDPKEQYF
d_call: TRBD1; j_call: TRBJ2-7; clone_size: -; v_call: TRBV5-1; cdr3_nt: TGCGCCAGCAGGACCCAAGGACAGGGATATGACGAGCAGTACTTC; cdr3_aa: CASRTQGQGYDEQYF
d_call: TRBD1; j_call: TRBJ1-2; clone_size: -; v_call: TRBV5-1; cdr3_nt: TGCGCCAGCAGCTTGGATCAGGGGGTCTACACCTTC; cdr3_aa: CASSLDQGVYTF
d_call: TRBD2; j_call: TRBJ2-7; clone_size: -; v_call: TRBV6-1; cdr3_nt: TGTGCCAGCAGGGAAAGACTAGCGGGCTCTAGATGGGCCTACGAGCAGTACTTC; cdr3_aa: CASRERLAGSRWAYEQYF
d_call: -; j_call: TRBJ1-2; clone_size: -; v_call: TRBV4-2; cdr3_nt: TGTGCCAGCAGCCAAGACAACAGTAACTATGGCTACACCTTC; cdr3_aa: CASSQDNSNYGYTF
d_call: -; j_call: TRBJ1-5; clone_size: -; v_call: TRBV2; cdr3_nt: TGTGCCAGCCTGCAAGACTCTAGCAATCAGCCCCAGCATTTT; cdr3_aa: CASLQDSSNQPQHF